Detailed here is one TCR beta chain. This clone appeared a single time. What this receptor recognizes is not known. A read error may produce the germline difference seen at one junction end. Other DNA variants within this sample encode the same CDR3. The entry originates in a study of CD8+ T cells in alopecia areata (dated by TCRdb to the late 2010s). General notes on the study: Treated patients were enrolled in an open-label pilot trial of oral tofacitinib, 5 to 10 mg twice daily, for moderate-to-severe alopecia areata. The RNA source kit depended on sample type: the PAXgene miRNA kit for fixed scalp, the miRNeasy kit for PBMCs, and the RNeasy kit for mouse skin. Tofacitinib was given for 6 to 18 months, followed by 6 months of follow-up off drug to assess delayed response and recurrence. Scalp clonality was compared among normal scalp (n=4), patchy alopecia areata scalp (n=8), and alopecia totalis/universalis scalp (n=8). Biopsies were taken from tofacitinib-treated patients at baseline and again at 4 and 24 weeks into treatment, and several of those patients also had a later scalp biopsy. For the treated patients, the SALT score, which quantifies what percentage of scalp surface area is affected, served as the measure of disease severity. In humans, TCRbeta sequencing was performed on scalp tissue and on sorted CD4+ and CD8+ peripheral blood T cells from healthy controls and from patients with patchy or totalis/universalis alopecia areata. In both human patients and the C3H/HeJ mouse model, the study applied high-throughput TCRbeta sequencing to look at T cell clonal expansion in alopecia areata. Amplification of TCRbeta CDR3 regions was done by immunoSEQ multiplex PCR using 35 Vbeta forward primers and 13 Jbeta reverse primers. What the authors observed across the whole study: Compared with normal scalp, lesional scalp had higher clonality and more expanded CD8+ clones, particularly in alopecia totalis/universalis, a pattern that suggests antigenic drive. During tofacitinib treatment, many expanded lesional clones stuck around in both scalp and blood, and this persistence may partly explain why relapse happens after treatment is stopped. Scalp TCR repertoire analysis is complicated because resident alphabeta T cells in normal human skin are also sequenced, whereas mouse skin is dominated by gammadelta T cells. Shared TCR sequences between patients were less evident than in mice, which may be partly attributable to HLA diversity in the patient population. With tofacitinib, both scalp clonality and the number of expanded CD8+ clones among the top 100 scalp clones went down significantly. The treated cohort was small, with a single nonresponder, so links between baseline CD8+ expansion and response need larger studies.

Reading the label with the study, this specimen's treatment or condition is: oral pan-JAK inhibitor, 5-10 mg twice daily. Lesional scalp punch biopsies and peripheral blood were obtained from alopecia areata patients. After PBMCs were isolated by density centrifugation and stained for CD3, CD4 and CD8, a FACSAria was used to sort CD4+ and CD8+ T cells. From cysteine to phenylalanine, the CDR3 is 13 amino acids long. Kept here is only the CDR3 DNA, which spans 39 bases and is read in frame from base 1. CDR1 SQVTM and CDR2 ANQGSEA are derived from the germline V gene. Receptor amplification or capture employed the immunoSEQ multiplex PCR assay. RNA was extracted from all samples and reverse transcribed into cDNA, which served as template for TCR sequencing. First-strand cDNA was synthesized with SuperScript III using a 2:1 mix of oligo-dT and random hexamers. Amplification bias was assessed with a synthetic immune receptor repertoire, and residual bias was removed computationally. In the paper's pipeline: After raw reads were preprocessed to remove errors, the CDR3 was defined following IMGT conventions as running from the conserved cysteine to phenylalanine. To get clonality, Shannon entropy was normalized by log2 of the number of productive unique TCRs and the result was subtracted from 1. Whether scalp clones were CD4 or CD8 was inferred by matching scalp TCRbeta sequences against CD4 and CD8 repertoires sorted from blood. The table was pulled from immuneACCESS by TCRdb, which kept in-frame rearrangements only. Such tables lose some clones; where checked, under half of the loss comes from unresolved V genes, and the rest has no known cause. D and trimming were read from the DNA, whereas the V and J calls and clone size are those reported in that table. This sample gives a few hundred thousand clones in total; around two fifths of them show up just once. The ten largest clones take up almost 0.5% of the sample.

This TCR derives from a human donor with alopecia areata. The sequencing used CD4+ T cells sorted from blood, collected at approximately week 30, from a patient treated with tofacitinib. The chain was built from TRBV29-1 and TRBJ1-1; the D gene is not confidently resolved. For the CDR3, the sequence is CSVEVTENTEAFF. The DNA sequence reads TGCAGCGTGGAAGTGACTGAGAACACTGAAGCTTTCTTT.